One sample yielded the 9 T cell receptor beta chains listed below, sequenced in a study of cytomegalovirus exposure and HLA in healthy donors. The PCR ran on 60 Vbeta and 13 Jbeta primers. Only in-frame clones appear in the TCRdb table, and some are missing; sequencing was by immunoSEQ multiplex PCR. The table records around 200,000 clones, 65% to 90% of them present only once. The sample taken for sequencing was PBMCs. These receptors were obtained from a woman aged 50 to 65 in good health and CMV-seronegative.

Remarks on this clone: This same CDR3 is encoded by further DNA sequences in the sample. The chain links TRBV27 to TRBJ2-5; TRBD1 might be the D (5 bases). Trimming stripped 4 bases from V and 4 bases from J, with 10 bases between. The germline gives CDR1 MNHEY, CDR2 SMNVEV (reference sequence). The CDR3 extends over 13 amino acids. The CDR3 DNA follows: TGTGCCAGCAGTTCCAGGGTGGGAGAGACCCAGTACTTC. Translated, it gives CASSSRVGETQYF.

This chain's CDR3 is CASTKGGGQLNEKLFF. CDR3 DNA: TGTGCCAGCACGAAAGGGGGAGGGCAACTAAATGAAAAACTGTTTTTT. The rearrangement joins TRBV28 to TRBJ1-4; D possibly corresponds to TRBD1 (6 bases). V lost 7 bases and J lost 5, with 20 bases in between. The CDR3 runs to 16 residues. Germline V gene lookup returns CDR1 MDHEN and CDR2 SYDVKM.

The V call is TRBV25-1, the J call TRBJ1-3; TRBD1 matches 7 bases. The CDR3 is made up of 14 amino acids. The V segment lost 10 bases and the J segment 0 bases; nucleotides outside the gene matches: 6. CDR1 and CDR2 from the germline V gene are MGHDK and SYGVNS. This CDR3 is CATQGVLSGNTIYF. CDR3 nucleotide sequence: TGTGCCACTCAGGGGGTCCTCTCTGGAAACACCATATATTTT.

This chain connects TRBV28 to TRBJ1-4; a possible D gene is TRBD1 (5 bases). CDR3 size: 15 residues. Trimming removed 5 bases at V and 11 bases at J, with 21 bases between. CDR1 is MDHEN, CDR2 SYDVKM, per germline. Written as DNA, the CDR3 is TGTGCCAGCAGTCTCGCGGGGGGGACCCAATGGAAACTGTTTTTT. Amino acid sequence: CASSLAGGTQWKLFF.

Written as DNA, the CDR3 is TGCGCCAGCAGCTTGGAAGGTGGTCGGCGGGAGGGCCGGAACAATGAGCAGTTCTTC. It yields the protein CASSLEGGRREGRNNEQFF. The chain recombines TRBV5-1 with TRBJ2-1, with TRBD2 matching over 9 bases. Germline CDR1 SGHRS, CDR2 YFSETQ. J lost 5 bases, V lost 0 bases, and 15 bases had no gene match. This CDR3 has 19 residues.

J is TRBJ2-7 and V is TRBV7-9; 9 bases are shared with TRBD2. V lost 0 bases and J lost 6; bases outside the gene matches: 3. Looked up from germline, CDR1 is SEHNR and CDR2 is FQNEAQ (reference sequence). CDR3 length: 14 residues. CDR3 amino acids: CASSLASGSSEQYF. The CDR3 DNA is TGTGCCAGCAGCTTAGCTAGCGGGAGTTCCGAGCAGTACTTC.

This rearrangement joins TRBV6-1 to TRBJ1-2, with TRBD1 identical over 8 bases. Trimming at V came to 5 bases and at J to 4 bases, leaving 9 bases not matched to a gene. The CDR3 extends over 15 amino acids. Germline CDR1 MNHNS, CDR2 SASEGT. The DNA for the CDR3 is TGTGCCAGCAGTCCGACAGGACAGGGCATCTATGGCTACACCTTC. Protein product: CASSPTGQGIYGYTF.

The V call is TRBV18, the J call TRBJ1-1; possible D gene TRBD1, 6 bases. With 1 base removed from V and 2 bases from J, the gap between germline ends came to 8 bases. The CDR3 has 14 residues. CDR1 is KGHSH and CDR2 is LQKENI in the germline V gene. The CDR3 coding sequence is TGTGCCAGCTCACCACGGACAGAAAACACTGAAGCTTTCTTT. Residues: CASSPRTENTEAFF.

This rearrangement joins TRBV25-1 to TRBJ2-1, with TRBD1 matching over 9 bases. With V trimmed by 5 bases and J by 7 bases, 9 bases remained unmatched. This CDR3 spans 15 amino acids. Germline V lookup: CDR1 MGHDK, CDR2 SYGVNS. The CDR3 spells CASSRRDRVINEQFF. CDR3 in DNA: TGTGCCAGCAGTCGCCGGGACAGGGTAATAAATGAGCAGTTCTTC.